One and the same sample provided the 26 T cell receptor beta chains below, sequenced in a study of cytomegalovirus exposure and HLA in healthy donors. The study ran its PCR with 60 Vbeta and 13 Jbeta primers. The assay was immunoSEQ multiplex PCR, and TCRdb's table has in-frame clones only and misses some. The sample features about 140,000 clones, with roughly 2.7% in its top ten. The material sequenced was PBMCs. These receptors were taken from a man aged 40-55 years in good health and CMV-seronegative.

The CDR3 bases are TGTGCCAGCAGGGAACAGGGGGCTGGGACAGATACGCAGTATTTT. It is translated as CASREQGAGTDTQYF. The J gene is TRBJ2-3, the V gene TRBV2; TRBD1 aligns across 9 bases. The germline V gene has CDR1 SNHLY and CDR2 FYNNEI. The CDR3 contains 15 residues. Losses at the gene ends were 6 bases for V and 3 bases for J; bases not matched to a gene: 7.

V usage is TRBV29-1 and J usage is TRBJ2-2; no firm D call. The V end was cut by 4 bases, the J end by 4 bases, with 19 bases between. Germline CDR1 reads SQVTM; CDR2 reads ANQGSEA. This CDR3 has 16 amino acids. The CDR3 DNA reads TGCAGCGTTGTCACTCTTAGAGACTCGGCCACCGGGGAGCTGTTTTTT. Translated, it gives CSVVTLRDSATGELFF.

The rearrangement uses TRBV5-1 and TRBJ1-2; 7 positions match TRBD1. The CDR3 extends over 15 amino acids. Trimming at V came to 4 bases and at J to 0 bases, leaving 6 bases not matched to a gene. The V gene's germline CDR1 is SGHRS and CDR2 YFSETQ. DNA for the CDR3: TGCGCCAGCAGCCCGGGGACAGTGGCTAACTATGGCTACACCTTC. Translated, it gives CASSPGTVANYGYTF.

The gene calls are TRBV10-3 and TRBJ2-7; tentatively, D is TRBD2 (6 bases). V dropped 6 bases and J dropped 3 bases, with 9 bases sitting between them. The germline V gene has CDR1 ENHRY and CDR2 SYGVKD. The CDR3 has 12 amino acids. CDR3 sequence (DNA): TGTGCCATCAGGGGGGGAGACTACGAGCAGTACTTC. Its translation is CAIRGGDYEQYF.

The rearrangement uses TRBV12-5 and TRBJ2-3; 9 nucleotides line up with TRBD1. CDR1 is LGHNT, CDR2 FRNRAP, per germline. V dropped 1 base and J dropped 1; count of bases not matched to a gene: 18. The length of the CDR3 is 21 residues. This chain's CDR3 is CASGLARGGTGRSIGTDTQYF. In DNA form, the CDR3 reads TGTGCTAGTGGTTTGGCAAGGGGGGGGACAGGGCGTAGTATCGGCACAGATACGCAGTATTTT.

The CDR3 nucleotides are TGTGCCAGCAGCACTTCAGGGGGCCCTATGGGCTACACCTTC. Its protein product is CASSTSGGPMGYTF. This chain links TRBV7-9 with TRBJ1-2; the match to TRBD1 covers 8 bases. Germline V gene lookup returns CDR1 SEHNR and CDR2 FQNEAQ (reference sequence). CDR3 length: 14 residues. Trimming cost V 5 bases and J 8 bases; bases outside gene matches: 10.

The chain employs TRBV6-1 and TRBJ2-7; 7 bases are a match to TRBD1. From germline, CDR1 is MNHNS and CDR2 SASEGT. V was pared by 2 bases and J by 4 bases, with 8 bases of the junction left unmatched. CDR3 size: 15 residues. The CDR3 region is CASSELTGSTYEQYF. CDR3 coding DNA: TGTGCCAGCAGTGAACTGACAGGGAGTACGTACGAGCAGTACTTC.

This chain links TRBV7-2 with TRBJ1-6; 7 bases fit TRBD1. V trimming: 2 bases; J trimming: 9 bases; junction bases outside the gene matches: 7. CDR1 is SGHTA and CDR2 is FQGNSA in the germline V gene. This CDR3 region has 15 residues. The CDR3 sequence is CASSLMTGKGSPLHF. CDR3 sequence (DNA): TGTGCCAGCAGCTTAATGACAGGGAAGGGTTCACCCCTCCACTTT. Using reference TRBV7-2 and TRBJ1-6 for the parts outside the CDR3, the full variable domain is GAGVSQSPSNKVTEKGKDVELRCDPISGHTALYWYRQSLGQGLEFLIYFQGNSAPDKSGLPSDRFSAERTGGSVSTLTIQRTQQEDSAVYLCASSLMTGKGSPLHFGNGTRLTVT.

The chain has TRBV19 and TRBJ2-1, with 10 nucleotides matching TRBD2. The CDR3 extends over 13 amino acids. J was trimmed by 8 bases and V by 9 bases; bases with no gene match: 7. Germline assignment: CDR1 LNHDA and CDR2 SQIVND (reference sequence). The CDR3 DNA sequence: TGTGCCAGCAGGCCTAGCGGGGGCGATGAGCAGTTCTTC. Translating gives CASRPSGGDEQFF. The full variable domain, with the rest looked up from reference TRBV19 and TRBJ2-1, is DGGITQSPKYLFRKEGQNVTLSCEQNLNHDAMYWYRQDPGQGLRLIYYSQIVNDFQKGDIAEGYSVSREKKESFPLTVTSAQKNPTAFYLCASRPSGGDEQFFGPGTRLTVL.

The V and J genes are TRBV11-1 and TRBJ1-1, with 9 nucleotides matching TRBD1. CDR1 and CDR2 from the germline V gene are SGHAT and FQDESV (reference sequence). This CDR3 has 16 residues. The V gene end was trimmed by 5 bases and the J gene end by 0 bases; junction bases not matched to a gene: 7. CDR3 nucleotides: TGTGCCAGCAGCGCCGGGACAGGGAGAATGAACACTGAAGCTTTCTTT. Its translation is CASSAGTGRMNTEAFF. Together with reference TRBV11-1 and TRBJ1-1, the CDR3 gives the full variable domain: EAEVAQSPRYKITEKSQAVAFWCDPISGHATLYWYRQILGQGPELLVQFQDESVVDDSQLPKDRFSAERLKGVDSTLKIQPAELGDSAMYLCASSAGTGRMNTEAFFGQGTRLTVV.

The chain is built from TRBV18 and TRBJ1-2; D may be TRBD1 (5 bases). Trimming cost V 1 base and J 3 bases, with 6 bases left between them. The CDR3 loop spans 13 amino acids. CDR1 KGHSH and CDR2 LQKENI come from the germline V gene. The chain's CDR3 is CASSPQTDYGYTF. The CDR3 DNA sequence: TGTGCCAGCTCACCACAGACAGACTATGGCTACACCTTC.

DNA for the CDR3: TGTGCCAGTAGTATACTGACAGGGGCGGGCGGGGAGCTGTTTTTT. It is translated as CASSILTGAGGELFF. The rearrangement uses TRBV19 and TRBJ2-2, with 8 bases matching TRBD1. The germline CDR1 and CDR2 sequences are LNHDA and SQIVND (reference sequence). With 2 bases clipped from V and 7 bases from J, the junction kept 6 bases outside the gene matches. This CDR3 is 15 amino acids long.

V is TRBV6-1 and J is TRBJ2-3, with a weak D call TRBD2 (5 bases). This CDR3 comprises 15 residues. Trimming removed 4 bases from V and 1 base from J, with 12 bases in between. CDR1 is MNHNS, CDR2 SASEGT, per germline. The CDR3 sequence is CASSAGRVGTDTQYF. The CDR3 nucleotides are TGTGCCAGCAGTGCCGGGCGGGTTGGCACAGATACGCAGTATTTT.

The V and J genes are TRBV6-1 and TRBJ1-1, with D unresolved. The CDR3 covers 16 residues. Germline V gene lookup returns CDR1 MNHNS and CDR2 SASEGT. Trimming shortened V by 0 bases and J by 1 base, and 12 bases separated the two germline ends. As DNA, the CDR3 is TGTGCCAGCAGTGAAGCGGGCGAGGGCAGGAACACTGAAGCTTTCTTT. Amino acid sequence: CASSEAGEGRNTEAFF.

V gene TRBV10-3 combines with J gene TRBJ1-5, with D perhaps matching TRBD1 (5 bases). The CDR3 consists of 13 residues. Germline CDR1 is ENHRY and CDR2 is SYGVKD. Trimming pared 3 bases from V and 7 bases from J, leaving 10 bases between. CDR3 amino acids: CAISEGVSQPQHF. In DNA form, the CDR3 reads TGTGCCATCAGTGAAGGGGTAAGCCAGCCCCAGCATTTT.

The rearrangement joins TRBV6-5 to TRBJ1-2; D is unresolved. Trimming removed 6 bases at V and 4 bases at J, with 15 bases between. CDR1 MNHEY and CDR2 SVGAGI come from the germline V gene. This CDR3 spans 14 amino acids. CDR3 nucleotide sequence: TGTGCCAGCAGGTTAACAGACGGCATCTATGGCTACACCTTC. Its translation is CASRLTDGIYGYTF.

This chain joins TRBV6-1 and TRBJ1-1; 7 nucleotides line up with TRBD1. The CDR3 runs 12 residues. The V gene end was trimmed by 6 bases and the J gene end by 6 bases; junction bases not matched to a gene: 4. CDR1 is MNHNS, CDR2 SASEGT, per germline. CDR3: CASRLGQSEAFF. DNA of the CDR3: TGTGCCAGCAGATTGGGACAGTCTGAAGCTTTCTTT.

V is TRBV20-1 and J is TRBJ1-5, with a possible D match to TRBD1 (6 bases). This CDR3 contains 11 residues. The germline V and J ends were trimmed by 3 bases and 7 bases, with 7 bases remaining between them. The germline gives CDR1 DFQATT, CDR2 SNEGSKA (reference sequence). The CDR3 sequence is CSARGTQPQHF. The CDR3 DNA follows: TGCAGTGCTAGGGGGACACAGCCCCAGCATTTT.

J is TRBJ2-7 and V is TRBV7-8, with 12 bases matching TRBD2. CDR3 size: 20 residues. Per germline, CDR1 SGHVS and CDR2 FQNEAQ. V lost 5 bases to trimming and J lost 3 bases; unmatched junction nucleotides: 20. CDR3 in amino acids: CASSARPGLAGPADYYEQYF. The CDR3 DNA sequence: TGTGCCAGCAGCGCCCGCCCGGGACTAGCGGGTCCCGCCGACTACTACGAGCAGTACTTC. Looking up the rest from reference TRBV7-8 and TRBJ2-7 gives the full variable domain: GAGVSQSPRYKVAKRGQDVALRCDPISGHVSLFWYQQALGQGPEFLTYFQNEAQLDKSGLPSDRFFAERPEGSVSTLKIQRTQQEDSAVYLCASSARPGLAGPADYYEQYFGPGTRLTVT.

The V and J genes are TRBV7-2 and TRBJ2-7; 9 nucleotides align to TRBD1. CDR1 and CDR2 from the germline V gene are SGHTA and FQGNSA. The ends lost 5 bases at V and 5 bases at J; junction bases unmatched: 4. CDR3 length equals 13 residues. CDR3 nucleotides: TGTGCCAGCAGCCACAGGGGGCCACACGAGCAGTACTTC. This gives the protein CASSHRGPHEQYF.

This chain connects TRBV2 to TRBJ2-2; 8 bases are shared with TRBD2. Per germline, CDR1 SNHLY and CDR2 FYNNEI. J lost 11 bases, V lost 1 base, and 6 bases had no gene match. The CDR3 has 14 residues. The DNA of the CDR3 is TGTGCCAGCAGTGAAGGCGGGGGGTTCGTAGAGCTGTTTTTT. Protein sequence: CASSEGGGFVELFF.

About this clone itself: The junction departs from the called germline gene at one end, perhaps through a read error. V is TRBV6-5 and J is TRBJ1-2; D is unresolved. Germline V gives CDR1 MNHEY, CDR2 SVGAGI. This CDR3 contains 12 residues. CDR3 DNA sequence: TGTGCCAGCAGTTACTCAGTTGAGGTTGTCTTCTTC. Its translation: CASSYSVEVVFF.

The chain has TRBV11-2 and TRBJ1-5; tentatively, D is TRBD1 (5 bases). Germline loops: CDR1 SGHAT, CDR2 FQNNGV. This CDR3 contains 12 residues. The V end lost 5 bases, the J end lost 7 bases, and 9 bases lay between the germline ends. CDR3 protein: CASSPEGQPQHF. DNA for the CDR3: TGTGCCAGCAGCCCGGAGGGGCAGCCCCAGCATTTT.

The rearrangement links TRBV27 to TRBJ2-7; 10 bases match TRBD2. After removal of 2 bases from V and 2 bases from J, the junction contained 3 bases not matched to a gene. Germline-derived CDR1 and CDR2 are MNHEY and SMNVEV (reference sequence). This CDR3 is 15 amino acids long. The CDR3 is CASSLTSGDTYEQYF. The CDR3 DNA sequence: TGTGCCAGCAGTTTAACTAGCGGGGACACCTACGAGCAGTACTTC.

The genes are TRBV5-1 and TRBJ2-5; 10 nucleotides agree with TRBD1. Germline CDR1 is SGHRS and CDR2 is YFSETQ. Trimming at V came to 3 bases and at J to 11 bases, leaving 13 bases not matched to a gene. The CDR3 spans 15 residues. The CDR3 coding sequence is TGCGCCAGCAGCTCCCGACAGGGGGCCTCGGGGGAGCAGTACTTC. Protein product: CASSSRQGASGEQYF.

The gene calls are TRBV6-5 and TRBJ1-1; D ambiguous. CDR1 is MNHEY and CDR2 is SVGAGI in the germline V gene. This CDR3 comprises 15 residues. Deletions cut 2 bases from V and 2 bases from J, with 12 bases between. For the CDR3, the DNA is TGTGCCAGCAGTTACAGACCGACTCGAAACACTGAAGCTTTCTTT. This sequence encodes CASSYRPTRNTEAFF.